Below, 30 T cell receptor beta chains from the same sample are listed, as sequenced in a study of shared clonotypes between healthy human individuals. Sequencing used immunoSEQ multiplex PCR; TCRdb keeps in-frame clones, though not all of them. The sample shows some 2.3 million clones, 90% to 95% of them seen only once. Sequencing was performed on naive CD4+ T cells from PBMCs. Subset noted: CD45RA+ positively selected. The receptors come from a man younger than 35 in good health. Some clones in this sample may be carry-over from other donors' samples.

A single count supports this clone. The chain recombines TRBV2 with TRBJ2-1; D may be TRBD1 (6 bases). V was pared by 6 bases and J by 9 bases, with 15 bases between. The CDR3 runs to 13 residues. Germline loops: CDR1 SNHLY, CDR2 FYNNEI. This CDR3 is CASSLGQGTEQFF. In DNA form, the CDR3 reads TGTGCCAGCAGCTTAGGGCAGGGGACTGAGCAGTTCTTC.

V is TRBV18 and J is TRBJ2-7; either TRBD1 or TRBD2 may fit D (5 bases each). CDR3 size: 15 residues. Trimming removed 3 bases at V and 2 bases at J, with 14 bases between. CDR1 is KGHSH and CDR2 is LQKENI in the germline V gene. CDR3 in DNA: TGTGCCAGCTCACCGGGACCTACGAGTGCCTACGAGCAGTACTTC. It yields the protein CASSPGPTSAYEQYF.

V is TRBV5-1 and J is TRBJ2-5; no clear D. The V gene's germline CDR1 is SGHRS and CDR2 YFSETQ. V was cut by 1 base and J by 7 bases, with 8 bases left in between. The CDR3 has 12 amino acids. The CDR3 DNA sequence: TGCGCCAGCAGCTTGATGGACGGGACCCAGTACTTC. It yields the protein CASSLMDGTQYF.

This chain connects TRBV19 to TRBJ2-1; D is perhaps TRBD1 (5 bases). V was shortened by 5 bases and J by 9 bases, with 17 bases between the two germline ends. Germline CDR1 LNHDA, CDR2 SQIVND (reference sequence). The CDR3 is made up of 14 amino acids. The CDR3 nucleotides are TGTGCCAGTAGTGTCGAGTCTGGGGCCGGTGAGCAGTTCTTC. It encodes CASSVESGAGEQFF.

The chain recombines TRBV5-1 with TRBJ2-7; D perhaps matches TRBD2 (5 bases). The CDR3 has 14 amino acids. In germline, CDR1 is SGHRS, CDR2 YFSETQ. V lost 2 bases, J lost 6 bases, and 15 bases lay in between. CDR3 sequence: CASSLGHPSGEQYF. In nucleotides, the CDR3 is TGCGCCAGCAGCTTAGGGCACCCCAGCGGCGAGCAGTACTTC.

Worth noting for this clone: In the same sample, other DNA sequences code for this CDR3. This chain joins TRBV28 and TRBJ1-5; no clear D. V was cut by 2 bases and J by 0 bases, with 8 bases left in between. Per the germline V gene, CDR1 is MDHEN and CDR2 is SYDVKM. The CDR3 sequence is 15 residues long. The CDR3 nucleotides are TGTGCCAGCAGTTTAGGAGGAAATAGCAATCAGCCCCAGCATTTT. It yields the protein CASSLGGNSNQPQHF.

V is TRBV5-8 and J is TRBJ2-7; 10 bases match TRBD1. There are 17 residues in the CDR3. V lost 5 bases, J lost 0 bases, and 11 bases stayed unmatched. The germline V gene has CDR1 SGHTS and CDR2 YDEGEE. In DNA, the CDR3 is TGTGCCAGCAGTCCCGGGACAGGGGACCGAGCCTCCTACGAGCAGTACTTC. Translation gives CASSPGTGDRASYEQYF.

The chain joins TRBV30 to TRBJ1-1, with unresolved D. With 4 bases removed from V and 0 bases from J, the gap between germline ends came to 6 bases. Germline V gives CDR1 GTSNPN, CDR2 SVGIG (reference sequence). This CDR3 has 12 amino acids. CDR3 sequence (DNA): TGTGCCTGGATGAGGGTGAACACTGAAGCTTTCTTT. Translating gives CAWMRVNTEAFF. Supplemented by reference TRBV30 and TRBJ1-1, the full variable domain reads SQTIHQWPATLVQPVGSPLSLECTVEGTSNPNLYWYRQAAGRGLQLLFYSVGIGQISSEVPQNLSASRPQDRQFILSSKKLLLSDSGFYLCAWMRVNTEAFFGQGTRLTVV.

The chain combines TRBV4-1 with TRBJ2-2; D ambiguous. Germline V gene lookup returns CDR1 MGHRA and CDR2 YSYEKL. The CDR3 is 16 amino acids. V gave up 8 bases and J gave up 3 bases, with 19 bases separating them. CDR3 coding DNA: TGCGCCAGCCGCCCCCTTCAGAGTGGACACACCGGGGAGCTGTTTTTT. The encoded protein is CASRPLQSGHTGELFF.

The chain uses TRBV2 and TRBJ2-4; the D gene is possibly TRBD1 (6 bases). The germline gives CDR1 SNHLY, CDR2 FYNNEI. With 4 bases removed from V and 4 bases from J, the gap between germline ends came to 11 bases. CDR3 length: 14 amino acids. The CDR3 region is CASSVEQGKNIQYF. Written as DNA, the CDR3 is TGTGCCAGCAGTGTAGAACAGGGTAAAAACATTCAGTACTTC. Together with reference TRBV2 and TRBJ2-4, the CDR3 gives the full variable domain: EPEVTQTPSHQVTQMGQEVILRCVPISNHLYFYWYRQILGQKVEFLVSFYNNEISEKSEIFDDQFSVERPDGSNFTLKIRSTKLEDSAMYFCASSVEQGKNIQYFGAGTRLSVL.

The gene calls are TRBV28 and TRBJ1-5; no clear D gene. The germline CDR1 and CDR2 sequences are MDHEN and SYDVKM. This CDR3 region has 16 residues. Trimming shortened V by 2 bases and J by 0 bases, and 11 bases separated the two germline ends. The CDR3 protein is CASSLKEQYSNQPQHF. The CDR3 DNA follows: TGTGCCAGCAGTTTAAAGGAACAGTATAGCAATCAGCCCCAGCATTTT.

The chain links TRBV5-1 to TRBJ1-2, with 10 bases lining up with TRBD1. In germline, CDR1 is SGHRS, CDR2 YFSETQ. V lost 4 bases to trimming and J lost 7 bases; unmatched junction nucleotides: 10. The CDR3 spans 15 residues. CDR3 residues: CASSPGTGVVGGYTF. The CDR3 nucleotides read TGCGCCAGCAGCCCAGGGACAGGGGTTGTTGGTGGCTACACCTTC.

This chain links TRBV5-6 with TRBJ1-1, with 9 bases matching TRBD1. Trimming at V came to 2 bases and at J to 6 bases, leaving 2 bases not matched to a gene. CDR3 size: 13 residues. Germline V gene lookup returns CDR1 SGHDT and CDR2 YYEEEE. The CDR3 sequence: CASSFRQGAEAFF. The CDR3 bases are TGTGCCAGCAGCTTCCGACAGGGGGCTGAAGCTTTCTTT.

The chain has TRBV28 and TRBJ2-1; 11 bases match TRBD2. Germline V gene sequence: CDR1 MDHEN, CDR2 SYDVKM. This CDR3 has 19 residues. The trim removed 3 bases at V and 0 bases at J, leaving 10 bases unmatched. CDR3 coding DNA: TGTGCCAGCAGTTTTGGGCTAGCGGGAGGATACTCCTCCTACAATGAGCAGTTCTTC. Protein product: CASSFGLAGGYSSYNEQFF.

The chain links TRBV29-1 to TRBJ2-7, with a tentative D call TRBD1 (5 bases). CDR3 size: 12 residues. From germline, CDR1 is SQVTM and CDR2 ANQGSEA. Trimming shortened V by 7 bases and J by 0 bases, and 10 bases separated the two germline ends. CDR3 protein: CSALDSSYEQYF. In DNA form, the CDR3 reads TGCAGCGCCCTCGACAGCTCCTACGAGCAGTACTTC.

The chain uses TRBV4-1 and TRBJ2-4, with 14 bases that match TRBD2. The CDR3 consists of 20 residues. Germline CDR1 is MGHRA and CDR2 is YSYEKL. V was clipped by 2 bases and J by 1 base; unmatched bases: 10. The CDR3 DNA reads TGCGCCAGCAGCCAACCGACCGGGACTAGCGGGAGAGGGGCCAAAAACATTCAGTACTTC. Amino acid sequence: CASSQPTGTSGRGAKNIQYF.

The CDR3, as DNA: TGTGCCAGCAGCTTAGGAACCGGGGGGACTAGCAATCAGCCCCAGCATTTT. It yields the protein CASSLGTGGTSNQPQHF. This sequence joins TRBV11-1 and TRBJ1-5; tentative D call: TRBD1 (5 bases). Trimming shortened V by 1 base and J by 0 bases, and 13 bases separated the two germline ends. The CDR3 length is 17 residues. Per germline, CDR1 SGHAT and CDR2 FQDESV (reference sequence). The full variable domain, completed using reference TRBV11-1 and TRBJ1-5, is EAEVAQSPRYKITEKSQAVAFWCDPISGHATLYWYRQILGQGPELLVQFQDESVVDDSQLPKDRFSAERLKGVDSTLKIQPAELGDSAMYLCASSLGTGGTSNQPQHFGDGTRLSIL.

This chain links TRBV7-6 with TRBJ2-1; TRBD2 might be the D (5 bases). The ends were cut back, 4 bases at V and 5 bases at J, with 18 bases in the middle. The CDR3 contains 16 residues. Germline-derived CDR1 and CDR2 are SGHVS and FNYEAQ. CDR3 in DNA: TGTGCCAGCAGCTCTCCTTGGACTCTACAACACAATGAGCAGTTCTTC. Its translation: CASSSPWTLQHNEQFF.

V is TRBV27 and J is TRBJ2-3; D remains unclear. This CDR3 is 13 amino acids long. V lost 2 bases, J lost 4 bases, and 7 bases lay in between. Per germline, CDR1 MNHEY and CDR2 SMNVEV (reference sequence). The CDR3 DNA reads TGTGCCAGCAGTTTAAAGGCGGCAGATACGCAGTATTTT. Its protein is CASSLKAADTQYF.

The J gene is TRBJ2-2, the V gene TRBV5-1; D unresolved. This CDR3 contains 16 residues. CDR1 is SGHRS and CDR2 is YFSETQ in the germline V gene. Trimming left V 1 base short and J 0 bases short, with 10 bases between. This CDR3 is CASSLMSSPNTGELFF. The CDR3 nucleotides are TGCGCCAGCAGCTTGATGTCCAGCCCGAACACCGGGGAGCTGTTTTTT.

This clone has just one count. The rearrangement links TRBV7-9 to TRBJ2-3; D is perhaps TRBD1 (5 bases). The germline CDR1 and CDR2 sequences are SEHNR and FQNEAQ (reference sequence). The CDR3 has 16 amino acids. V lost 2 bases and J lost 2, with 14 bases in between. CDR3 nucleotide sequence: TGTGCCAGCAGCTTACGCAGGGTCAGCCTCACAGATACGCAGTATTTT. The encoded protein is CASSLRRVSLTDTQYF. Supplemented by reference TRBV7-9 and TRBJ2-3, the full variable domain reads DTGVSQNPRHKITKRGQNVTFRCDPISEHNRLYWYRQTLGQGPEFLTYFQNEAQLEKSRLLSDRFSAERPKGSFSTLEIQRTEQGDSAMYLCASSLRRVSLTDTQYFGPGTRLTVL.

This chain links TRBV27 with TRBJ1-2; D is uncertain. Germline V gene data show CDR1 as MNHEY and CDR2 as SMNVEV (reference sequence). V lost 6 bases and J 8 bases, leaving 28 bases between the germline ends. CDR3 length: 17 amino acids. The CDR3 loop is CASSELPGATSQRGYTF. CDR3 bases: TGTGCCAGCAGCGAACTTCCTGGAGCAACCTCCCAAAGAGGCTACACCTTC.

This rearrangement joins TRBV5-4 to TRBJ2-2; 14 bases fit TRBD2. J gave up 6 bases and V 0 bases, and 4 bases lay outside the gene matches. The CDR3 loop spans 17 amino acids. Germline V gene data show CDR1 as SGHNT and CDR2 as YYREEE (reference sequence). The CDR3 is CASSLGLAGGIAGELFF. The CDR3 DNA sequence: TGTGCCAGCAGCTTGGGACTAGCGGGAGGGATCGCCGGGGAGCTGTTTTTT.

This clone was detected a few times. The V call is TRBV29-1, the J call TRBJ1-1; D is ambiguous. CDR1 and CDR2 (germline): SQVTM, ANQGSEA. V lost 3 bases and J 4 bases, leaving 9 bases between the germline ends. The CDR3 has 12 amino acids. CDR3 coding DNA: TGCAGCGTTGAGAAGAGAAGCACTGAAGCTTTCTTT. Translation: CSVEKRSTEAFF.

J is TRBJ1-3 and V is TRBV9, with TRBD1 matching over 7 bases. V lost 4 bases and J lost 0; bases outside the gene matches: 10. CDR1 and CDR2 (germline): SGDLS, YYNGEE. This CDR3 has 17 amino acids. Written as DNA, the CDR3 is TGTGCCAGCAGCACCCGGGACAGACTTATCTCTGGAAACACCATATATTTT. Translation: CASSTRDRLISGNTIYF.

This chain connects TRBV28 to TRBJ2-2; no clear D gene. The length of the CDR3 is 13 residues. With 5 bases removed from V and 3 bases from J, the gap between germline ends came to 7 bases. CDR1 is MDHEN and CDR2 is SYDVKM in the germline V gene. This chain's CDR3 is CASSRPDTGELFF. In DNA form, the CDR3 reads TGTGCCAGCAGTCGACCCGACACCGGGGAGCTGTTTTTT.

The chain recombines TRBV10-3 with TRBJ2-3; TRBD2 might be the D (6 bases). The CDR3 is made up of 14 amino acids. V lost 6 bases and J lost 6, with 16 bases in between. The germline V gene encodes CDR1 ENHRY and CDR2 SYGVKD. Here the CDR3 reads CAIRRMEGIDTQYF. The CDR3 coding sequence is TGTGCCATCAGGCGGATGGAGGGAATTGATACGCAGTATTTT.

The V gene is TRBV7-3, the J gene TRBJ2-3; tentatively, D is TRBD1 (7 bases). This CDR3 is 13 amino acids long. Per the germline V gene, CDR1 is SGHTA and CDR2 is FQGTGA. Trimming removed 4 bases at V and 6 bases at J, with 11 bases between. The CDR3, as DNA: TGTGCCAGCAGCTCACAGGGGAGGGATACGCAGTATTTT. It yields the protein CASSSQGRDTQYF.

The chain has TRBV27 and TRBJ2-7; D tentatively reads TRBD1 or TRBD2 (5 bases each). Trimming pared 4 bases from V and 4 bases from J, leaving 17 bases between. Germline loops: CDR1 MNHEY, CDR2 SMNVEV (reference sequence). The length of the CDR3 is 15 residues. The CDR3 is CASSSWSGTRYEQYF. The CDR3 nucleotides are TGTGCCAGCAGTTCCTGGAGTGGGACGAGATACGAGCAGTACTTC.

This rearrangement joins TRBV9 to TRBJ2-2; D possibly corresponds to TRBD2 (5 bases). CDR1 is SGDLS, CDR2 YYNGEE, per germline. The CDR3 runs 14 residues. V lost 4 bases, J lost 3 bases, and 10 bases lay in between. CDR3 DNA sequence: TGTGCCAGCAGCCCCCAGCGGCACACCGGGGAGCTGTTTTTT. It specifies CASSPQRHTGELFF. The variable domain in full, with the rest retrieved from reference TRBV9 and TRBJ2-2, is DSGVTQTPKHLITATGQRVTLRCSPRSGDLSVYWYQQSLDQGLQFLIQYYNGEERAKGNILERFSAQQFPDLHSELNLSSLELGDSALYFCASSPQRHTGELFFGEGSRLTVL.